The 19 T cell receptor beta chains listed next were all sequenced from one sample in a study of CD8+CD57+ T cells in acquired aplastic anemia. It was genomic DNA that served as the template for profiling TCR beta VDJ and CDR3. TCRdb re-derived calls from the reads in MiXCR, one entry per CDR3 protein. Altogether fewer than 200,000 distinct CDR3 sequences are present, about 50% being singletons, with the ten largest covering under 15%. For sequencing, patients were chosen who had shown expansion of CD8+CD57+ cells by flow cytometry. What was sequenced was sorted CD4+, CD8+, or CD8+CD57+ T cells (not recorded which) from PBMCs. Source of these receptors: a human donor with aplastic anemia.

This chain connects TRBV29-1 to TRBJ2-6; D remains ambiguous. Trimming took 4 bases from V and 4 from J, leaving 8 bases between them. CDR1 is SQVTM and CDR2 is ANQGSEA in the germline V gene. CDR3 length: 13 amino acids. The CDR3 DNA follows: TGCAGCGTTGCACGGTTCGGGGCCAACGTCCTGACTTTC. It translates to CSVARFGANVLTF.

As concerns this clonotype: A much bigger clone sits one base away, suggesting this may be a read error. J is TRBJ2-7 and V is TRBV3-1, with D uncertain. Germline values: CDR1 LGHDT, CDR2 YNNKEL (reference sequence). The CDR3 covers 12 residues. The CDR3 sequence: CAGSQAALPQYF. CDR3 nucleotide sequence: TGTGCCGGCAGCCAAGCCGCCCTCCCGCAGTACTTC.

Of note for this clonotype: A junction boundary mismatches the germline segment, possibly from a read error. V usage is TRBV20-1 and J usage is TRBJ1-1; 8 bases are shared with TRBD1. This CDR3 is 14 amino acids long. CDR1 DFQATT and CDR2 SNEGSKA come from the germline V gene (reference sequence). CDR3 in amino acids: CSASLTGQDTEVFF. CDR3 in DNA: TGCAGTGCTAGTTTGACGGGACAGGACACTGAAGTTTTCTTT.

The chain carries TRBV7-9 and TRBJ2-7; D not certain. Germline V gene sequence: CDR1 SEHNR, CDR2 FQNEAQ (reference sequence). V was shortened by 8 bases and J by 6 bases, with 11 bases between the two germline ends. The CDR3 extends over 11 amino acids. In DNA form, the CDR3 reads TGTGCCAGCTCCCTTTGGGGCGAGCAGTACTTC. Translated, it gives CASSLWGEQYF. Full variable domain (remainder filled in from reference TRBV7-9 and TRBJ2-7): DTGVSQNPRHKITKRGQNVTFRCDPISEHNRLYWYRQTLGQGPEFLTYFQNEAQLEKSRLLSDRFSAERPKGSFSTLEIQRTEQGDSAMYLCASSLWGEQYFGPGTRLTVT.

This clonotype showed up many times. The genes are TRBV7-7 and TRBJ2-1; D could derive from TRBD1 or TRBD2 (6 bases each). V dropped 5 bases and J dropped 9 bases, with 17 bases sitting between them. CDR1 and CDR2 from the germline V gene are SSHAT and FNYEAQ (reference sequence). The CDR3 length is 14 residues. The CDR3 nucleotides are TGTGCCAGCAGCACCGAGAGGGGGGTAGCTGAGCAGTTCTTC. Translated, it gives CASSTERGVAEQFF.

This clonotype was picked up a small number of times. The rearrangement uses TRBV7-9 and TRBJ2-5; D is ambiguous. The germline V and J ends were trimmed by 7 bases and 3 bases, with 15 bases remaining between them. CDR1 is SEHNR and CDR2 is FQNEAQ in the germline V gene (reference sequence). This CDR3 has 14 residues. This CDR3 is CASTSSWGKETQYF. As DNA, the CDR3 is TGTGCCAGCACCTCCTCCTGGGGTAAAGAGACCCAGTACTTC.

The rearrangement joins TRBV6-1 to TRBJ2-7; D might be TRBD2 (6 bases). The germline V gene has CDR1 MNHNS and CDR2 SASEGT. CDR3 length: 14 amino acids. V shed 6 bases and J shed 0 bases, with 12 bases lying between them. The CDR3 reads CASSAAGSSYEQYF. In nucleotides, the CDR3 is TGTGCCAGCAGCGCCGCCGGGAGCTCCTACGAGCAGTACTTC.

This clonotype was observed a few times. The chain joins TRBV25-1 to TRBJ2-7; 9 positions match TRBD1. Germline V gene data show CDR1 as MGHDK and CDR2 as SYGVNS. J was trimmed by 6 bases and V by 4 bases; bases with no gene match: 13. This CDR3 region has 16 residues. The CDR3 sequence is CASSGVPGQGGLEQYF. As DNA, the CDR3 is TGTGCCAGCAGTGGAGTCCCGGGACAGGGAGGCCTCGAGCAGTACTTC.

V gene TRBV9 combines with J gene TRBJ2-7, with 8 bases aligning to TRBD1. Germline trimming cut 3 bases from V and 4 bases from J; bases unmatched to any gene: 6. This CDR3 has 14 residues. CDR1 SGDLS and CDR2 YYNGEE come from the germline V gene. CDR3 DNA: TGTGCCAGCAGCGCTGGACAGGGTATTTACGAGCAGTACTTC. This encodes CASSAGQGIYEQYF.

This clonotype appeared once. This sequence joins TRBV19 and TRBJ1-1; D gene ambiguous. The germline V gene has CDR1 LNHDA and CDR2 SQIVND (reference sequence). The CDR3 covers 13 residues. V shed 3 bases and J shed 4 bases, with 9 bases lying between them. The CDR3 DNA follows: TGTGCCAGTAGTATTGGCATGGGCACTGAAGCTTTCTTT. This gives the protein CASSIGMGTEAFF.

The sample holds many counts of this clonotype. The V and J genes are TRBV9 and TRBJ2-1; D is perhaps TRBD1 (6 bases). The CDR3 sequence is 15 residues long. CDR1 and CDR2 from the germline V gene are SGDLS and YYNGEE. V lost 5 bases and J lost 0, with 12 bases in between. CDR3 in amino acids: CASRKGQSSYNEQFF. CDR3 bases: TGTGCCAGCAGAAAAGGACAGAGCTCCTACAATGAGCAGTTCTTC.

The chain has TRBV12-1 and TRBJ2-7; the DNA was not compared with TRBD2, the D call given in the table. The DNA end is more similar to TRBJ2-5, so the J call may be wrong. TRBV12-1 corresponds to a pseudogene. The CDR3 has 15 amino acids. The CDR3 DNA sequence: TGTGCCAGCAGAGGACTAGCGGGACAGGCGGAGACCCAGTACTTC. As protein: CASRGLAGQAETQYF.

V usage is TRBV12-3 or TRBV12-4 and J usage is TRBJ1-1; 10 bases agree with TRBD1. V gave up 5 bases and J gave up 6 bases; unmatched junction bases: 9. This CDR3 is 15 amino acids long. The CDR3 bases are TGTGCCAGCAGTCCTGACAGGGGGCGAGGGGCTGAAGCTTTCTTT. Its protein is CASSPDRGRGAEAFF.

This chain links TRBV6-4 with TRBJ2-3, with D unclear. This CDR3 region has 13 residues. In germline, CDR1 is MRHNA, CDR2 SNTAGT. V lost 2 bases to trimming and J lost 6 bases, with 9 bases between them. Written as DNA, the CDR3 is TGTGCCAGCAGTGACCGAGACTCCGATACGCAGTATTTT. Its protein product is CASSDRDSDTQYF.

Note on this clonotype: Possible read error: a much larger clone is one base away. For the CDR3, the DNA is TGTACCAGCAGCTTCACAGGAGTCCACGACTATGGCTACACCTTC. This gives the protein CTSSFTGVHDYGYTF. This chain joins TRBV11-2 and TRBJ1-2, with a possible D match to TRBD1 (5 bases). The CDR3 has 15 amino acids. Germline V CDR1 and CDR2: SGHAT, FQNNGV.

This clonotype was seen ten or more times. The J gene is TRBJ2-3, the V gene TRBV20-1; possibly TRBD1 for D (6 bases). CDR3 length: 14 residues. V was clipped by 5 bases and J by 0 bases, with 12 bases between them. Germline CDR1 is DFQATT and CDR2 is SNEGSKA (reference sequence). CDR3 nucleotides: TGCAGTGCTCTTGACAGGTTAAGCACAGATACGCAGTATTTT. Residues: CSALDRLSTDTQYF.

This clonotype was detected many times. This chain uses TRBV9 with TRBJ1-3, with D uncertain. The CDR3 sequence is 13 residues long. CDR1 and CDR2 from the germline V gene are SGDLS and YYNGEE. The V and J ends lost 5 bases and 0 bases respectively, with 6 bases between them. The CDR3 DNA reads TGTGCCAGCAGTCTGGACTCTGGAAACACCATATATTTT. Encoded protein: CASSLDSGNTIYF.

The chain combines TRBV30 with TRBJ1-1, with 9 bases fitting TRBD1. V was clipped by 7 bases and J by 4 bases; unmatched bases: 4. The CDR3 length is 12 residues. Germline CDR1 GTSNPN, CDR2 SVGIG (reference sequence). The CDR3, as DNA: TGTGCCTTTGACAGGGGGGGCACTGAAGCTTTCTTT. Its protein is CAFDRGGTEAFF.

This clonotype was picked up many times. The chain combines TRBV2 with TRBJ2-6; D could derive from TRBD1 or TRBD2 (5 bases each). Trimming took off 6 bases at V and 0 bases at J, with 9 bases between the two ends. This CDR3 is 15 amino acids long. In germline, CDR1 is SNHLY, CDR2 FYNNEI. The CDR3 region has the DNA TGTGCCAGCAGAGCAGGGAGCTCTGGGGCCAACGTCCTGACTTTC. It yields the protein CASRAGSSGANVLTF.